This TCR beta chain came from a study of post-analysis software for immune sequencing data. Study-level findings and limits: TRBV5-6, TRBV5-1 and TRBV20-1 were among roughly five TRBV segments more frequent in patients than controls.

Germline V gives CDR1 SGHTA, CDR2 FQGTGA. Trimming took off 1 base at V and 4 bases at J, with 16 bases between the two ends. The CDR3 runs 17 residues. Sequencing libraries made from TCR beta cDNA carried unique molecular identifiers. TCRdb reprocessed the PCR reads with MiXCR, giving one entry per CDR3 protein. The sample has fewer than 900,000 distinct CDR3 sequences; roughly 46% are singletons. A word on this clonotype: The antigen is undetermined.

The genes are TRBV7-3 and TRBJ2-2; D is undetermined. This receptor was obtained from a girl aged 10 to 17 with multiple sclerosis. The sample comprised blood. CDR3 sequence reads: CASSLNPPDVLTGELFF. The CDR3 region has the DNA TGTGCCAGCAGCTTAAACCCGCCGGACGTACTCACCGGGGAGCTGTTTTTT. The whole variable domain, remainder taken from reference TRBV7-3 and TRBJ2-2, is GAGVSQTPSNKVTEKGKYVELRCDPISGHTALYWYRQSLGQGPEFLIYFQGTGAADDSGLPNDRFFAVRPEGSVSTLKIQRTERGDSAVYLCASSLNPPDVLTGELFFGEGSRLTVL.